The 25 T cell receptor beta chains below all came from one sample that was sequenced in a study of blood T cell repertoires in COVID-19. Clones were read by immunoSEQ multiplex PCR, and TCRdb kept only the in-frame ones, dropping some. The data contain around 40,000 clones, over 80% of them singletons. The sequencing input was peripheral blood. The receptors here all came from a man aged 45 to 65 with active or convalescent COVID-19.

This chain links TRBV2 with TRBJ2-7; D is unresolved. V dropped 5 bases and J dropped 4 bases, with 12 bases sitting between them. This CDR3 is built from 13 residues. Per the germline V gene, CDR1 is SNHLY and CDR2 is FYNNEI. The CDR3 DNA follows: TGTGCCAGCAGTTTATCTGTCCGGTACGAGCAGTACGTC. It yields the protein CASSLSVRYEQYV.

The rearrangement joins TRBV6-5 to TRBJ2-2; no clear D gene. Germline V gene data show CDR1 as MNHEY and CDR2 as SVGAGI. The CDR3 spans 16 residues. Trimming took off 0 bases at V and 1 base at J, with 9 bases between the two ends. The DNA for the CDR3 is TGTGCCAGCAGTTACTCCTTCCAGGAGAACACCGGGGAGCTGTTTTTT. Translation: CASSYSFQENTGELFF.

The rearrangement uses TRBV18 and TRBJ1-2; 7 nucleotides align to TRBD1. CDR3 length: 16 residues. V lost 3 bases to trimming and J lost 0 bases; unmatched junction nucleotides: 7. Germline assignment: CDR1 KGHSH and CDR2 LQKENI. The CDR3 region is CASSPVNRGTNYGYTF. The CDR3, as DNA: TGTGCCAGCTCACCGGTCAACAGGGGAACTAACTATGGCTACACCTTC.

This clone is a singleton in its sample. The chain recombines TRBV19 with TRBJ2-2; 8 bases are shared with TRBD1. The trim removed 3 bases at V and 0 bases at J, leaving 3 bases unmatched. CDR3 length: 16 amino acids. CDR1 and CDR2 (germline): LNHDA, SQIVND (reference sequence). The CDR3: CASSIPGGPNTGELFF. CDR3 DNA sequence: TGTGCCAGTAGTATCCCAGGGGGCCCGAACACCGGGGAGCTGTTTTTT.

The CDR3 DNA follows: TGTGCCAGTAGTATTATAGGGCTAGCGACCTACAATGAGCAGTTCTTC. Translation gives CASSIIGLATYNEQFF. The chain links TRBV19 to TRBJ2-1; possibly TRBD2 for D (6 bases). Germline V gene lookup returns CDR1 LNHDA and CDR2 SQIVND (reference sequence). The CDR3 consists of 16 residues. V shed 3 bases and J shed 2 bases, with 14 bases lying between them.

In this sample, this clone turned up once. The J gene is TRBJ1-1, the V gene TRBV2; unclear D gene. The V and J ends lost 3 bases and 1 base respectively, with 6 bases between them. This CDR3 is 13 amino acids long. In germline, CDR1 is SNHLY, CDR2 FYNNEI. The DNA for the CDR3 is TGTGCCAGCAGTGACAGGTGGAACACTGAAGCTTTCTTT. It specifies CASSDRWNTEAFF.

The chain uses TRBV2 and TRBJ2-4; possibly TRBD2 for D (6 bases). In germline, CDR1 is SNHLY, CDR2 FYNNEI. There are 14 residues in the CDR3. V was clipped by 4 bases and J by 6 bases, with 13 bases between them. The CDR3 loop is CASSGGVGGNIQYF. CDR3 DNA sequence: TGTGCCAGCAGTGGGGGGGTTGGGGGAAACATTCAGTACTTC.

J is TRBJ1-1 and V is TRBV20-1, with 7 positions matching TRBD1. The germline gives CDR1 DFQATT, CDR2 SNEGSKA (reference sequence). The V and J ends lost 3 bases and 1 base, in that order; junction bases with no gene match: 5. CDR3 length: 14 amino acids. CDR3 sequence: CSASRGLRNTEAFF. The CDR3 DNA follows: TGCAGTGCTAGTAGGGGGCTGAGGAACACTGAAGCTTTCTTT.

DNA for the CDR3: TGTGCCAGTAGCCAGCAGGGGGCTGGTGGCTACACCTTC. Encoded protein: CASSQQGAGGYTF. This chain links TRBV19 with TRBJ1-2; the match to TRBD1 covers 8 bases. The CDR3 extends over 13 amino acids. Germline trimming cut 6 bases from V and 7 bases from J; bases unmatched to any gene: 7. Looked up from germline, CDR1 is LNHDA and CDR2 is SQIVND (reference sequence).

The genes are TRBV5-1 and TRBJ2-5; the match to TRBD2 covers 12 bases. The germline V gene has CDR1 SGHRS and CDR2 YFSETQ. J was trimmed by 5 bases and V by 6 bases; bases with no gene match: 8. The CDR3 totals 15 residues. The CDR3 region is CASTLAGGPRETQYF. The CDR3 coding sequence is TGCGCCAGCACCCTAGCGGGAGGGCCGCGGGAGACCCAGTACTTC. The whole variable domain, filled in from reference TRBV5-1 and TRBJ2-5, reads KAGVTQTPRYLIKTRGQQVTLSCSPISGHRSVSWYQQTPGQGLQFLFEYFSETQRNKGNFPGRFSGRQFSNSRSEMNVSTLELGDSALYLCASTLAGGPRETQYFGPGTRLLVL.

The rearrangement joins TRBV5-1 to TRBJ1-1; D is ambiguous. CDR3 size: 13 residues. The germline gives CDR1 SGHRS, CDR2 YFSETQ. Between the trimmed V and J ends, which lost 0 bases and 9 bases, there was a span of 12 bases. CDR3 residues: CASSLVSPSQAFF. CDR3 bases: TGCGCCAGCAGCTTGGTGTCTCCGAGCCAAGCTTTCTTT. Using reference TRBV5-1 and TRBJ1-1 for the parts outside the CDR3, the full variable domain is KAGVTQTPRYLIKTRGQQVTLSCSPISGHRSVSWYQQTPGQGLQFLFEYFSETQRNKGNFPGRFSGRQFSNSRSEMNVSTLELGDSALYLCASSLVSPSQAFFGQGTRLTVV.

The J gene is TRBJ2-5, the V gene TRBV6-5; TRBD2 matches 7 bases. This CDR3 has 15 amino acids. Trimming cost V 3 bases and J 5 bases; bases outside gene matches: 9. Germline lookup yields CDR1 MNHEY and CDR2 SVGAGI. The CDR3 sequence: CASSYTSWGGETQYF. The CDR3 coding sequence is TGTGCCAGCAGTTATACGTCCTGGGGAGGGGAGACCCAGTACTTC.

The chain employs TRBV6-5 and TRBJ1-6; D uncertain. Germline loops: CDR1 MNHEY, CDR2 SVGAGI. This CDR3 contains 15 residues. Trimming stripped 0 bases from V and 8 bases from J, with 11 bases between. CDR3 DNA: TGTGCCAGCAGTTACTCGATCACGCGAGATTCACCCCTCCACTTT. Translation gives CASSYSITRDSPLHF.

The J gene is TRBJ2-3, the V gene TRBV7-9; D might be TRBD2 (6 bases). V lost 5 bases to trimming and J lost 1 base, with 13 bases between them. Looked up from germline, CDR1 is SEHNR and CDR2 is FQNEAQ (reference sequence). The CDR3 covers 15 residues. The CDR3 DNA is TGTGCCAGCAGCCCGGGACTGGTCCGCACAGATACGCAGTATTTT. As protein: CASSPGLVRTDTQYF.

This chain connects TRBV19 to TRBJ2-7, with TRBD2 matching 11 bases. Trimming cost V 3 bases and J 2 bases; bases outside gene matches: 3. The CDR3 covers 15 residues. CDR1 is LNHDA, CDR2 SQIVND, per germline (reference sequence). The CDR3 region is CASSMVAGGPYEQYF. The CDR3, as DNA: TGTGCCAGTAGTATGGTAGCGGGAGGGCCCTACGAGCAGTACTTC.

The chain links TRBV27 to TRBJ2-1, with a tentative D call TRBD2 (6 bases). V was clipped by 2 bases and J by 1 base, with 6 bases between them. CDR1 is MNHEY, CDR2 SMNVEV, per germline (reference sequence). The CDR3 has 14 amino acids. For the CDR3, the DNA is TGTGCCAGCAGTTTAGGGGGGTCCTACAATGAGCAGTTCTTC. The encoded protein is CASSLGGSYNEQFF.

The rearrangement links TRBV30 to TRBJ1-5, with 9 bases lining up with TRBD1. The V gene's germline CDR1 is GTSNPN and CDR2 SVGIG (reference sequence). V gave up 5 bases and J gave up 4 bases; unmatched junction bases: 9. This CDR3 is 15 amino acids long. The CDR3 protein is CAWDTGGLSNQPQHF. For the CDR3, the DNA is TGTGCCTGGGATACAGGGGGCTTGAGTAATCAGCCCCAGCATTTT. Variable domain in full (rest from reference TRBV30 and TRBJ1-5): SQTIHQWPATLVQPVGSPLSLECTVEGTSNPNLYWYRQAAGRGLQLLFYSVGIGQISSEVPQNLSASRPQDRQFILSSKKLLLSDSGFYLCAWDTGGLSNQPQHFGDGTRLSIL.

The rearrangement joins TRBV4-1 to TRBJ1-1, with D perhaps matching TRBD1 (6 bases). The CDR3 consists of 14 residues. Trimming took 6 bases from V and 2 from J, leaving 13 bases between them. The germline gives CDR1 MGHRA, CDR2 YSYEKL. CDR3 nucleotides: TGCGCCAGCAGAGGACAGCTAAAAAACACTGAAGCTTTCTTT. It encodes CASRGQLKNTEAFF.

The genes are TRBV5-1 and TRBJ1-4; 7 bases line up with TRBD1. Germline assignment: CDR1 SGHRS and CDR2 YFSETQ. The CDR3 is 16 residues long. Trimming removed 2 bases from V and 0 bases from J; junction bases left unmatched: 4. The CDR3 coding sequence is TGCGCCAGCAGCTTTGGGCAGGGGGCAACTAATGAAAAACTGTTTTTT. The encoded protein is CASSFGQGATNEKLFF.

This clone was seen once. The V and J genes are TRBV9 and TRBJ2-2; the D gene is possibly TRBD1 (5 bases). The germline V and J ends were trimmed by 3 bases and 4 bases, with 7 bases remaining between them. This CDR3 comprises 13 residues. CDR1 is SGDLS and CDR2 is YYNGEE in the germline V gene. The DNA for the CDR3 is TGTGCCAGCAGCGCGACAGTCACCGGGGAGCTGTTTTTT. It is translated as CASSATVTGELFF.

The rearrangement joins TRBV19 to TRBJ1-3; maybe TRBD1 (5 bases). Trimming took off 4 bases at V and 0 bases at J, with 13 bases between the two ends. Germline V lookup: CDR1 LNHDA, CDR2 SQIVND (reference sequence). This CDR3 region has 16 residues. In DNA, the CDR3 is TGTGCCAGTAGTACCCGGGACGGGAGCTCTGGAAACACCATATATTTT. This sequence encodes CASSTRDGSSGNTIYF.

The gene calls are TRBV6-6 and TRBJ1-2; 8 positions agree with TRBD1. Germline V gene data show CDR1 as MNHNY and CDR2 as SVGAGI (reference sequence). This CDR3 has 15 amino acids. V gave up 2 bases and J gave up 7 bases; unmatched junction bases: 9. The CDR3 region is CASSYPTGEVGGYTF. The CDR3 DNA reads TGTGCCAGCAGTTACCCGACAGGGGAGGTGGGTGGCTACACCTTC.

The chain couples TRBV9 to TRBJ1-2; tentative D call: TRBD1 (5 bases). CDR3 length equals 13 residues. CDR1 SGDLS and CDR2 YYNGEE come from the germline V gene. Trimming shortened V by 4 bases and J by 10 bases, and 17 bases separated the two germline ends. The CDR3 region is CASSPRRAFHYTF. The CDR3 DNA is TGTGCCAGCAGCCCCCGCAGGGCTTTCCACTACACCTTC. Using reference TRBV9 and TRBJ1-2 for the parts outside the CDR3, the full variable domain is DSGVTQTPKHLITATGQRVTLRCSPRSGDLSVYWYQQSLDQGLQFLIQYYNGEERAKGNILERFSAQQFPDLHSELNLSSLELGDSALYFCASSPRRAFHYTFGSGTRLTVV.

The chain combines TRBV15 with TRBJ1-2; weak D call: TRBD1 (5 bases). The CDR3 extends over 16 amino acids. The germline CDR1 and CDR2 sequences are LNHNV and YYDKDF (reference sequence). V was clipped by 0 bases and J by 4 bases, with 15 bases between them. The CDR3 nucleotides read TGTGCCACCAGCAGAGATCGTGGGGCGGATAGCTATGGCTACACCTTC. Translation: CATSRDRGADSYGYTF. The whole variable domain, remainder taken from reference TRBV15 and TRBJ1-2, is DAMVIQNPRYQVTQFGKPVTLSCSQTLNHNVMYWYQQKSSQAPKLLFHYYDKDFNNEADTPDNFQSRRPNTSFCFLDIRSPGLGDTAMYLCATSRDRGADSYGYTFGSGTRLTVV.

The chain joins TRBV11-2 to TRBJ2-2; 8 bases fit TRBD1. Per the germline V gene, CDR1 is SGHAT and CDR2 is FQNNGV. The V and J ends lost 2 bases and 2 bases, in that order; junction bases with no gene match: 7. The CDR3 loop spans 17 amino acids. The CDR3 is CASSLTDRGYNTGELFF. CDR3 nucleotide sequence: TGTGCCAGCAGCTTAACCGACAGGGGCTACAACACCGGGGAGCTGTTTTTT. Full variable domain (remainder filled in from reference TRBV11-2 and TRBJ2-2): EAGVAQSPRYKIIEKRQSVAFWCNPISGHATLYWYQQILGQGPKLLIQFQNNGVVDDSQLPKDRFSAERLKGVDSTLKIQPAKLEDSAVYLCASSLTDRGYNTGELFFGEGSRLTVL.